A single sample is the source of the 11 T cell receptor beta chains below, sequenced in a study of STAT5B mutations in CD4+ large granular lymphocyte leukemia. Produced via immunoSEQ multiplex PCR; TCRdb's table is partial and in-frame only. The sample consists of approximately 33,000 clones, roughly 65% of them appearing once. The sequenced sample was CD4+ T cells from blood buffy coats. These receptors were collected from a human donor in good health.

The chain is built from TRBV11-2 and TRBJ2-3; perhaps D is TRBD1 or TRBD2 (7 bases each). CDR3 size: 14 residues. Trimming took off 4 bases at V and 8 bases at J, with 16 bases between the two ends. Per the germline V gene, CDR1 is SGHAT and CDR2 is FQNNGV. CDR3 protein: CASSYGGTEGTQYF. CDR3 sequence (DNA): TGTGCCAGCAGCTACGGGGGGACAGAGGGTACGCAGTATTTT.

V and J are TRBV5-6 and TRBJ1-1; D gene uncertain. Germline V gene lookup returns CDR1 SGHDT and CDR2 YYEEEE. The germline V and J ends were trimmed by 1 base and 2 bases, with 15 bases remaining between them. CDR3 size: 16 residues. The CDR3 DNA is TGTGCCAGCAGCTTGCCGGGCTCGGACCTAAACACTGAAGCTTTCTTT. The encoded protein is CASSLPGSDLNTEAFF. The whole variable domain, filled in from reference TRBV5-6 and TRBJ1-1, reads DAGVTQSPTHLIKTRGQQVTLRCSPKSGHDTVSWYQQALGQGPQFIFQYYEEEERQRGNFPDRFSGHQFPNYSSELNVNALLLGDSALYLCASSLPGSDLNTEAFFGQGTRLTVV.

This chain links TRBV2 with TRBJ1-2, with 8 bases matching TRBD1. The V gene's germline CDR1 is SNHLY and CDR2 FYNNEI. J lost 0 bases, V lost 10 bases, and 10 bases had no gene match. CDR3 size: 15 residues. CDR3 in amino acids: CATSTGAVTNYGYTF. In DNA form, the CDR3 reads TGTGCCACCTCGACAGGGGCTGTAACTAACTATGGCTACACCTTC. The full variable domain, in which reference TRBV2 and TRBJ1-2 provide the parts outside the CDR3, is EPEVTQTPSHQVTQMGQEVILRCVPISNHLYFYWYRQILGQKVEFLVSFYNNEISEKSEIFDDQFSVERPDGSNFTLKIRSTKLEDSAMYFCATSTGAVTNYGYTFGSGTRLTVV.

The chain couples TRBV13 to TRBJ2-1; D might be TRBD2 (6 bases). The CDR3 consists of 16 residues. Germline CDR1 PRHDT, CDR2 FYEKMQ (reference sequence). V lost 5 bases and J lost 2, with 16 bases in between. Here the CDR3 reads CASSRSGEPAYNEQFF. CDR3 nucleotide sequence: TGTGCCAGCAGCCGTTCGGGGGAACCTGCCTACAATGAGCAGTTCTTC.

This clone was observed a single time. The chain recombines TRBV14 with TRBJ2-2; maybe TRBD1 (5 bases). The CDR3 runs 19 residues. The germline V gene has CDR1 SGHDN and CDR2 FVKESK. Deletions cut 6 bases from V and 0 bases from J, with 23 bases between. The CDR3 is CASSPLRNRRQTNTGELFF. The CDR3 DNA sequence: TGTGCCAGCAGTCCACTTCGCAATAGGCGACAGACGAACACCGGGGAGCTGTTTTTT.

In this sample, this clone turned up a few times. The chain combines TRBV19 with TRBJ1-5; D call uncertain. CDR1 is LNHDA, CDR2 SQIVND, per germline (reference sequence). CDR3 size: 14 residues. V lost 2 bases and J 3 bases, leaving 8 bases between the germline ends. The CDR3 here is CASSISGNNQPQHF. The CDR3 DNA sequence: TGTGCCAGTAGTATAAGTGGGAACAATCAGCCCCAGCATTTT.

This clone was detected only a few times. This chain connects TRBV6-1 to TRBJ1-3, with D uncertain. CDR3 length: 15 residues. The germline V gene has CDR1 MNHNS and CDR2 SASEGT. The V and J ends lost 3 bases and 0 bases respectively, with 9 bases between them. The CDR3, as DNA: TGTGCCAGCAGTGACCCGTCAAGCTCTGGAAACACCATATATTTT. Its translation is CASSDPSSSGNTIYF.

The V and J genes are TRBV4-2 and TRBJ2-3, with 10 positions matching TRBD1. The length of the CDR3 is 20 residues. V dropped 4 bases and J dropped 4; count of bases not matched to a gene: 20. Germline CDR1 and CDR2: LGHNA and YNFKEQ. The CDR3 bases are TGTGCCAGCAGCCGCCCTCAGGGGACAGGGGAACCCTGGGGAGCAGATACGCAGTATTTT. Residues: CASSRPQGTGEPWGADTQYF.

This clone appeared a single time. V gene TRBV5-6 combines with J gene TRBJ1-6; D call uncertain. Trimming pared 1 base from V and 9 bases from J, leaving 8 bases between. CDR3 length: 13 amino acids. Germline assignment: CDR1 SGHDT and CDR2 YYEEEE. Written as DNA, the CDR3 is TGTGCCAGCAGCTTGCGTCCGGGTTCACCCCTCCACTTT. It encodes CASSLRPGSPLHF.

The J gene is TRBJ1-4, the V gene TRBV6-6, with D unresolved. V lost 6 bases and J lost 7, with 15 bases in between. Germline V gene lookup returns CDR1 MNHNY and CDR2 SVGAGI (reference sequence). The CDR3 length is 14 residues. CDR3 DNA: TGTGCCAGCAGGCCCCATGGCCGGGGTGAAAAACTGTTTTTT. Its protein product is CASRPHGRGEKLFF.

CDR3 region: CASSQQFSGVSKNEQFF. CDR3 sequence (DNA): TGTGCCAGCAGCCAGCAATTTAGCGGGGTATCAAAAAATGAGCAGTTCTTC. The gene calls are TRBV4-2 and TRBJ2-1; 8 bases agree with TRBD2. Germline CDR1 LGHNA, CDR2 YNFKEQ. The CDR3 runs 17 residues. J lost 7 bases, V lost 3 bases, and 14 bases had no gene match.